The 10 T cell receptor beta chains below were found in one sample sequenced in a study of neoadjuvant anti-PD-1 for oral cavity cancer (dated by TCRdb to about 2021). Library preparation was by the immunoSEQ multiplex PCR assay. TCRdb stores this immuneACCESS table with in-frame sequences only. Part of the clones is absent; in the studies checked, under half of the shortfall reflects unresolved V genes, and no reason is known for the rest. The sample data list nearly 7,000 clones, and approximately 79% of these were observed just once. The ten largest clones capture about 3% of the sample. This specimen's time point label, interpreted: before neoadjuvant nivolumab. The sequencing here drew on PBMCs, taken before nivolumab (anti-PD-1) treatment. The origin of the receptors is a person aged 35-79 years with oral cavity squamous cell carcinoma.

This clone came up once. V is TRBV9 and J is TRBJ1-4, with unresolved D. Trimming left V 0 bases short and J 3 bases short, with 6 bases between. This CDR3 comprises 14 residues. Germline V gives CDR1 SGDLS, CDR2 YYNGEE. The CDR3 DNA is TGTGCCAGCAGCGTAGGAGGGTCTAATGAAAAACTGTTTTTT. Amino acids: CASSVGGSNEKLFF.

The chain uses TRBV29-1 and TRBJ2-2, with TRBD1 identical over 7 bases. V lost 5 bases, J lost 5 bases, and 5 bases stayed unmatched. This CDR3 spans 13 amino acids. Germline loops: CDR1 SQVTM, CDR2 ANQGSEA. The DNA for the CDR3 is TGCAGCGTTCGACGACAGGGAACCGGGGAGCTGTTTTTT. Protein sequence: CSVRRQGTGELFF.

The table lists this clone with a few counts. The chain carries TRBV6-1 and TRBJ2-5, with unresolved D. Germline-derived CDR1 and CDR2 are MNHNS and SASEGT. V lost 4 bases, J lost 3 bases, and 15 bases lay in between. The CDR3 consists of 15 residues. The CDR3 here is CASSGVMEKEETQYF. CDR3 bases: TGTGCCAGCAGTGGGGTTATGGAGAAGGAAGAGACCCAGTACTTC.

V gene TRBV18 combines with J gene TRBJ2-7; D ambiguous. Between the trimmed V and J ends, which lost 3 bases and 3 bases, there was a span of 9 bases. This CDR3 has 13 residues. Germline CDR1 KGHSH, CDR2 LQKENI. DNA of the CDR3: TGTGCCAGCTCACCGACCGAAGTCTACGAGCAGTACTTC. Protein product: CASSPTEVYEQYF.

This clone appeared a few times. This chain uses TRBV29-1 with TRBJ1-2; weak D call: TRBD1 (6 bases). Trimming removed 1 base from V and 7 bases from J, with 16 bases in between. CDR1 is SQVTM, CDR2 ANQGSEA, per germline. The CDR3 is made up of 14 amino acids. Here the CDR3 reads CSVEVSQGSGGYTF. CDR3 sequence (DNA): TGCAGCGTTGAAGTCTCACAGGGATCGGGTGGCTACACCTTC. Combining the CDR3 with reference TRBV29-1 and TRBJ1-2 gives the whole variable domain SAVISQKPSRDICQRGTSLTIQCQVDSQVTMMFWYRQQPGQSLTLIATANQGSEATYESGFVIDKFPISRPNLTFSTLTVSNMSPEDSSIYLCSVEVSQGSGGYTFGSGTRLTVV.

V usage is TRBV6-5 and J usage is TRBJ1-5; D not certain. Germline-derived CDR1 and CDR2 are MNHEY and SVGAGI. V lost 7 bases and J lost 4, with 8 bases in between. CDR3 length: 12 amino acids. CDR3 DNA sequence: TGTGCCAGCACCACGGGGAATCAGCCCCAGCATTTT. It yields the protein CASTTGNQPQHF.

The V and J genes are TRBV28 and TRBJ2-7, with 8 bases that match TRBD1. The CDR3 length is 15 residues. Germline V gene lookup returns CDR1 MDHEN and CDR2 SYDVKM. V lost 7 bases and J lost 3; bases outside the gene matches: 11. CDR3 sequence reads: CASKGKTGAHYEQYF. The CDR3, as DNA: TGTGCCAGCAAAGGGAAGACAGGGGCCCACTACGAGCAGTACTTC.

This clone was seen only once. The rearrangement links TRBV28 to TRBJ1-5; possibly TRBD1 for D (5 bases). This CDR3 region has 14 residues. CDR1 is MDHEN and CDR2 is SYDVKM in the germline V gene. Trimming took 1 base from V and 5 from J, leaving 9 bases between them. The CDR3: CASSLLQGHQPQHF. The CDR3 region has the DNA TGTGCCAGCAGTTTATTGCAGGGACATCAGCCCCAGCATTTT.

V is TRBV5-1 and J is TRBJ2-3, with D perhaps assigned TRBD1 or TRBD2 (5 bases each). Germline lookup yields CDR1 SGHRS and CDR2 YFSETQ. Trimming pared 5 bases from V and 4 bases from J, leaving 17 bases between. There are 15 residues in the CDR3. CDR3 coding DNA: TGCGCCAGCAGACCCGGGGCTAGACGGTCAGATACGCAGTATTTT. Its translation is CASRPGARRSDTQYF.

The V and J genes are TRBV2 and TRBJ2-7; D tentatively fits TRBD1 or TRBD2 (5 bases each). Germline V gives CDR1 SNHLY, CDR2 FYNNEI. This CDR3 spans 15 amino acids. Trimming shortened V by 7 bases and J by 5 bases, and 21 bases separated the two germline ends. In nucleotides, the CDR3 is TGTGCCAGCATGGAACTCCCGGGGCAGTCCCACGAGCAGTACTTC. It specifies CASMELPGQSHEQYF.